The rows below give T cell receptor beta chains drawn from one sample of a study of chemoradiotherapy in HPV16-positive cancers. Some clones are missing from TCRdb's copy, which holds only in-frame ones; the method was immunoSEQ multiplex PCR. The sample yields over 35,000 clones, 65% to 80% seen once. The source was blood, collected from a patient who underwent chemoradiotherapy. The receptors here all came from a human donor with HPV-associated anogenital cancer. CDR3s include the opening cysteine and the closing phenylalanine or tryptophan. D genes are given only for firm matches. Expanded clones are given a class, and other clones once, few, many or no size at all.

CDR3: CAWESLPLSDSYQETQYF
DNA: TGTGCCTGGGAGTCATTACCCCTCTCTGACAGTTACCAAGAGACCCAGTACTTC
J: TRBJ2-5
D: NA
V: TRBV30
size: NA

CDR3: CASSPQGRGDEQYF
DNA: TGCGCCAGCAGCCCCCAGGGTAGGGGCGACGAGCAGTACTTC
J: TRBJ2-7
D: NA
V: TRBV5-1
size: NA

CDR3: CASSGDRDGNTIYF
DNA: TGTGCCAGCAGCGGGGACAGGGATGGAAACACCATATATTTT
J: TRBJ1-3
D: TRBD1
V: TRBV7-9
size: NA

CDR3: CASRDGGGRASHEQFF
DNA: TGTGCCAGTAGGGACGGGGGGGGTCGCGCAAGCCATGAGCAGTTCTTC
J: TRBJ2-1
D: TRBD2
V: TRBV19
size: once

CDR3: CASSSPHRGHTIYF
DNA: TGTGCCAGCAGCTCTCCTCACAGGGGACACACCATATATTTT
J: TRBJ1-3
D: TRBD1
V: TRBV13
size: NA

CDR3: CASSQESGATQYF
DNA: TGCGCCAGCAGCCAAGAGAGCGGGGCTACGCAGTATTTT
J: TRBJ2-3
D: TRBD2
V: TRBV4-3
size: NA

CDR3: CGAGLYSGNTIYF
DNA: TGCGGGGCAGGATTGTACTCTGGAAACACCATATATTTT
J: TRBJ1-3
D: NA
V: TRBV6-1
size: NA

CDR3: CASSLTETQYF
DNA: TGCGCCAGCAGCTTGACGGAGACCCAGTACTTC
J: TRBJ2-5
D: NA
V: TRBV5-1
size: NA

CDR3: CASRLTANTGELFF
DNA: TGTGCCAGCAGATTGACGGCGAACACCGGGGAGCTGTTTTTT
J: TRBJ2-2
D: NA
V: TRBV9
size: NA

CDR3: CASRGRRTEAFF
DNA: TGTGCCTCCCGGGGGCGACGTACTGAAGCTTTCTTT
J: TRBJ1-1
D: NA
V: TRBV14
size: NA

CDR3: CASSPTGINQPQHF
DNA: TGTGCCAGCTCACCAACGGGAATCAATCAGCCCCAGCATTTT
J: TRBJ1-5
D: NA
V: TRBV18
size: NA

CDR3: CASSQASYGYTF
DNA: TGTGCCAGCAGCCAAGCCAGCTATGGCTACACCTTC
J: TRBJ1-2
D: NA
V: TRBV14
size: NA

CDR3: CAISFFSPNRGKNTEAFF
DNA: TGTGCCATCAGTTTCTTCTCCCCAAACAGGGGAAAGAACACTGAAGCTTTCTTT
J: TRBJ1-1
D: TRBD1
V: TRBV10-3
size: once

CDR3: CASTYEGTGELFF
DNA: TGTGCCAGTACCTACGAGGGAACCGGGGAGCTGTTTTTT
J: TRBJ2-2
D: NA
V: TRBV19
size: NA

CDR3: CASSEGETLANNEQFF
DNA: TGTGCCAGCAGCGAGGGGGAGACCTTAGCCAACAATGAGCAGTTCTTC
J: TRBJ2-1
D: NA
V: TRBV9
size: NA

CDR3: CASSLDPQRPTWDYGYTF
DNA: TGTGCCAGCAGCTTGGATCCCCAACGACCGACTTGGGACTATGGCTACACCTTC
J: TRBJ1-2
D: NA
V: TRBV5-5
size: few

CDR3: CASSFQGGDGYTF
DNA: TGTGCCAGCAGCTTTCAGGGGGGAGATGGCTACACCTTC
J: TRBJ1-2
D: TRBD1
V: TRBV5-4
size: few

CDR3: CASSFSGQSNQPQHF
DNA: TGTGCCAGCAGCTTCTCTGGACAGAGCAATCAGCCCCAGCATTTT
J: TRBJ1-5
D: NA
V: TRBV11-2
size: NA

CDR3: CASSRREGDSPLHF
DNA: TGTGCCAGCAGTAGGCGGGAGGGGGATTCACCCCTCCACTTT
J: TRBJ1-6
D: NA
V: TRBV7-2
size: NA

CDR3: CATKTGNTGELFF
DNA: TGTGCAACAAAGACTGGAAACACCGGGGAGCTGTTTTTT
J: TRBJ2-2
D: NA
V: TRBV7-3
size: NA

CDR3: CASSLAGGLNTEAFF
DNA: TGTGCCAGCAGCTTAGCTGGGGGGTTGAACACTGAAGCTTTCTTT
J: TRBJ1-1
D: NA
V: TRBV7-2
size: NA

CDR3: CASSPQRGDRETQYF
DNA: TGTGCCAGCTCACCGCAGCGGGGAGATAGGGAGACCCAGTACTTC
J: TRBJ2-5
D: TRBD2
V: TRBV18
size: NA

CDR3: CASFFVQGTEAFF
DNA: TGTGCCAGCTTCTTTGTCCAGGGCACTGAAGCTTTCTTT
J: TRBJ1-1
D: NA
V: TRBV5-6
size: NA

CDR3: CASSVGGGGGYGYTF
DNA: TGTGCCAGCAGCGTAGGCGGGGGCGGGGGCTATGGCTACACCTTC
J: TRBJ1-2
D: NA
V: TRBV9
size: NA